Shown below are 13 T cell receptor beta chains from a single sample sequenced in a study of blood T cell repertoires in COVID-19. Produced via immunoSEQ multiplex PCR; TCRdb's table is partial and in-frame only. The profile covers 150,000 to 200,000 clones, with around 89% appearing a single time and approximately 4.5% taken by the ten largest. The specimen sequenced was peripheral blood. The receptors originated from a human donor in a cohort sampled during active COVID-19.

The sample holds one count of this clone. V and J are TRBV5-6 and TRBJ1-2, with D possibly being TRBD1 (6 bases). Trimming left V 3 bases short and J 0 bases short, with 18 bases between. Germline V gene data show CDR1 as SGHDT and CDR2 as YYEEEE. The CDR3 loop spans 17 amino acids. The CDR3 sequence is CASSYWGQLLANYGYTF. The DNA of the CDR3 is TGTGCCAGCAGCTATTGGGGACAACTTCTAGCTAACTATGGCTACACCTTC. Full variable domain (remainder filled in from reference TRBV5-6 and TRBJ1-2): DAGVTQSPTHLIKTRGQQVTLRCSPKSGHDTVSWYQQALGQGPQFIFQYYEEEERQRGNFPDRFSGHQFPNYSSELNVNALLLGDSALYLCASSYWGQLLANYGYTFGSGTRLTVV.

The rearrangement joins TRBV30 to TRBJ1-4; a possible D gene is TRBD1 (5 bases). V lost 0 bases and J lost 4, with 6 bases in between. The CDR3 totals 13 residues. Germline lookup yields CDR1 GTSNPN and CDR2 SVGIG (reference sequence). The CDR3, as DNA: TGTGCCTGGAGTGTAGGGGTTAATGAAAAACTGTTTTTT. Protein sequence: CAWSVGVNEKLFF.

The chain has TRBV28 and TRBJ2-5; 8 bases match TRBD2. The CDR3 loop spans 15 amino acids. Germline V gene sequence: CDR1 MDHEN, CDR2 SYDVKM. V shed 4 bases, J shed 5 bases, and the junction held 9 bases outside the gene matches. The CDR3 DNA is TGTGCCAGCAGTTCGGGGGGGCGGGCCGAGGAGACCCAGTACTTC. Translated: CASSSGGRAEETQYF.

Only a few counts were recorded for this clone. The rearrangement links TRBV2 to TRBJ1-4; 8 bases line up with TRBD1. The V gene end was trimmed by 5 bases and the J gene end by 4 bases; junction bases not matched to a gene: 3. The CDR3 loop spans 14 amino acids. The germline CDR1 and CDR2 sequences are SNHLY and FYNNEI. This CDR3 reads CASSQGAGNEKLFF. The DNA for the CDR3 is TGTGCCAGCAGTCAGGGGGCTGGTAATGAAAAACTGTTTTTT.

The chain joins TRBV3-1 (or the pseudogene TRBV3-2) to TRBJ2-5; perhaps TRBD1 as D (5 bases). Trimming stripped 1 base from V and 2 bases from J, with 14 bases between. The V gene's germline CDR1 is LGHDT and CDR2 YNNKEL (reference sequence). This CDR3 spans 16 amino acids. CDR3 protein: CASSQVQTASQETQYF. CDR3 nucleotides: TGTGCCAGCAGCCAAGTGCAGACAGCCAGTCAAGAGACCCAGTACTTC.

This chain joins TRBV5-1 and TRBJ1-6; maybe TRBD1 (6 bases). Trimming took off 0 bases at V and 10 bases at J, with 14 bases between the two ends. CDR1 SGHRS and CDR2 YFSETQ come from the germline V gene. This CDR3 spans 15 amino acids. The CDR3 DNA reads as TGCGCCAGCAGCTTGGAGGGGGTAGAGGGCTCACCCCTCCACTTT. The encoded protein is CASSLEGVEGSPLHF.

V and J are TRBV5-5 and TRBJ2-5; TRBD2 aligns across 7 bases. CDR1 and CDR2 from the germline V gene are SGHKS and YYEKEE (reference sequence). V shed 1 base, J shed 2 bases, and the junction held 5 bases outside the gene matches. CDR3 length: 15 residues. CDR3 region: CASSLTLASQETQYF. CDR3 nucleotides: TGTGCCAGCAGCTTGACACTAGCGTCACAAGAGACCCAGTACTTC.

V usage is TRBV7-9 and J usage is TRBJ1-2; no clear D. CDR1 and CDR2 (germline): SEHNR, FQNEAQ (reference sequence). V lost 5 bases and J lost 2, with 24 bases in between. The CDR3 covers 18 residues. In DNA, the CDR3 is TGTGCCAGCAGCCCCTTTTTTTTGGCGCAGGCCCCAAACTATGGCTACACCTTC. Translating gives CASSPFFLAQAPNYGYTF.

This clone has just one count. The CDR3 nucleotides read TGTGCCAGCAGCTTCGGACAGGGGGCAGGTGGCTACACCTTC. Protein product: CASSFGQGAGGYTF. The chain joins TRBV7-2 to TRBJ1-2; 11 nucleotides agree with TRBD1. This CDR3 is 14 amino acids long. The germline CDR1 and CDR2 sequences are SGHTA and FQGNSA. V shed 3 bases, J shed 7 bases, and the junction held 4 bases outside the gene matches.

The V gene is TRBV11-2, the J gene TRBJ2-7, with 12 positions matching TRBD1. This CDR3 contains 15 residues. J lost 7 bases, V lost 4 bases, and 8 bases had no gene match. Germline V CDR1 and CDR2: SGHAT, FQNNGV. The CDR3 bases are TGTGCCAGCAGCTCCCTGGGACAGGGGGCGAGGGAGCAGTACTTC. It encodes CASSSLGQGAREQYF.

The chain joins TRBV6-6 to TRBJ2-7; 7 bases agree with TRBD1. Germline CDR1 and CDR2: MNHNY and SVGAGI (reference sequence). This CDR3 has 13 amino acids. J was trimmed by 3 bases and V by 5 bases; bases with no gene match: 4. The CDR3 region has the DNA TGTGCCAGCAGTGGGGACAGCTACTACGAGCAGTACTTC. It codes for CASSGDSYYEQYF.

This chain uses TRBV6-5 with TRBJ1-5; D is uncertain. Looked up from germline, CDR1 is MNHEY and CDR2 is SVGAGI. The V end lost 7 bases, the J end lost 0 bases, and 10 bases lay between the germline ends. The CDR3 spans 14 residues. In DNA, the CDR3 is TGTGCCAGCAAGGGCGACTATAGCAATCAGCCCCAGCATTTT. Its translation is CASKGDYSNQPQHF.

As regards this clone: Other nucleotide sequences in the sample specify the same CDR3. CDR3 nucleotides: TGCGCCAGCAGCCTTAGCGGGAGCTCCTACGAGCAGTACTTC. It is translated as CASSLSGSSYEQYF. The V call is TRBV5-1, the J call TRBJ2-7, with TRBD2 identical over 9 bases. The junction had 2 bases not matched to a gene; V was cut back by 4 bases and J by 0 bases. Germline-derived CDR1 and CDR2 are SGHRS and YFSETQ. The CDR3 is 14 amino acids.